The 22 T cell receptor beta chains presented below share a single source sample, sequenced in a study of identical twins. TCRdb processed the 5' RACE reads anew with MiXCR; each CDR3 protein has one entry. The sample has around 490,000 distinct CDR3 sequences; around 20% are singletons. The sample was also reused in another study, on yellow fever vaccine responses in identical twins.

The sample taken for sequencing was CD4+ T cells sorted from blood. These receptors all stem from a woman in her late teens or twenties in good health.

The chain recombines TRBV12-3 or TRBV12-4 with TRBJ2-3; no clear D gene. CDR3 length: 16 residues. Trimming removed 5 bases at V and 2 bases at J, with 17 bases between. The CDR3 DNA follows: TGTGCCAGCAGTCACCGTGGTGGTCAGCTCACAGATACGCAGTATTTT. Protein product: CASSHRGGQLTDTQYF.

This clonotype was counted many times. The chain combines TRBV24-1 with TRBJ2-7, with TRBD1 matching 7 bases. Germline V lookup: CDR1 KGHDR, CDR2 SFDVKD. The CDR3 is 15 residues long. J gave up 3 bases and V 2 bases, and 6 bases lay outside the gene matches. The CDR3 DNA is TGTGCCACCAGTGATTCGGGACAGCTTATCTACGAGCAGTACTTC. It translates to CATSDSGQLIYEQYF.

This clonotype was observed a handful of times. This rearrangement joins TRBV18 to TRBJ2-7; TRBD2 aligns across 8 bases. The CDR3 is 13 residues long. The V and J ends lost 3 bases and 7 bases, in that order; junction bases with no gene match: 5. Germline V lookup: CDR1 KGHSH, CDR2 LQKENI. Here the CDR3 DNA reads TGTGCCAGCTCACCGGGACTAGGTGAAGAGCAGTACTTC. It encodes CASSPGLGEEQYF.

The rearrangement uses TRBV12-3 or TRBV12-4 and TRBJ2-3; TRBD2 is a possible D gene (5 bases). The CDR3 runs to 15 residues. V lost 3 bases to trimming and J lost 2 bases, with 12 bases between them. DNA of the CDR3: TGTGCCAGCAGTTTGGGCGGAGGCCCCACAGATACGCAGTATTTT. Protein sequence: CASSLGGGPTDTQYF.

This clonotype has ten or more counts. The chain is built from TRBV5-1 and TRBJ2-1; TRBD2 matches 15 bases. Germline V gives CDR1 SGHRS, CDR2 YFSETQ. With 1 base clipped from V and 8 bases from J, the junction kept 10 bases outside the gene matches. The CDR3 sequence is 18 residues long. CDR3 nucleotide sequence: TGCGCCAGCAGCTTGTCGGGACAGGGACTAGCGGGGGGCGATGAGCAGTTCTTC. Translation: CASSLSGQGLAGGDEQFF.

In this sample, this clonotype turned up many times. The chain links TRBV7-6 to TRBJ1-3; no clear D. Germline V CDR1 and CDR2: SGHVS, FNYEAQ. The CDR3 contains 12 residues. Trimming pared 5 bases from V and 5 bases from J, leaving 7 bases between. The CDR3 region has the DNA TGTGCCAGCAGCACAGACAGAAACACCATATATTTT. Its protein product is CASSTDRNTIYF.

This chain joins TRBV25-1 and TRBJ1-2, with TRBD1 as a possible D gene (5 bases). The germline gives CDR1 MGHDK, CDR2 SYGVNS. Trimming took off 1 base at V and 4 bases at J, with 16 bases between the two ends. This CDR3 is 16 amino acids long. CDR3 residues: CASSELGGAGRYGYTF. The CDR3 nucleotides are TGTGCCAGCAGTGAATTGGGAGGGGCAGGGCGCTATGGCTACACCTTC.

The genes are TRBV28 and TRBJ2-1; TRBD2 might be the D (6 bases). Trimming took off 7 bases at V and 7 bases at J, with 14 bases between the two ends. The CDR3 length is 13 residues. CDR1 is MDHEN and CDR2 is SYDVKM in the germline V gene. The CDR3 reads CASNRGSGNEQFF. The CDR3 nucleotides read TGTGCCAGCAATCGGGGCAGCGGGAATGAGCAGTTCTTC.

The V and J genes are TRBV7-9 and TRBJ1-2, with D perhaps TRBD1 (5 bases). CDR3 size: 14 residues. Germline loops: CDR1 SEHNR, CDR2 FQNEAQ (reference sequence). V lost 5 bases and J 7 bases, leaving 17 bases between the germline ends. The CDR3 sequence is CASSATQAGGGYTF. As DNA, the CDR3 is TGTGCCAGCAGCGCTACACAGGCAGGCGGTGGCTACACCTTC.

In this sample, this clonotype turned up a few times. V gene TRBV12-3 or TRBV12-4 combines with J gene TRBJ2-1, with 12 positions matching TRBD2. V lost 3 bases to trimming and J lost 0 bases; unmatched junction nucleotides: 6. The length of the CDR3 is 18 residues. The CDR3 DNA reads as TGTGCCAGCAGTTTTCTAGCGGGGGGGGTAAGCTCCTACAATGAGCAGTTCTTC. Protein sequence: CASSFLAGGVSSYNEQFF.

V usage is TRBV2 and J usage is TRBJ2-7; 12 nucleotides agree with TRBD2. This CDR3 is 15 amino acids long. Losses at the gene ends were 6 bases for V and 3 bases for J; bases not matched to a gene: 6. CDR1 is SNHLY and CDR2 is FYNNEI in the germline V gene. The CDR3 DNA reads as TGTGCCAGCAGACCTAGCGGGGGGGCTGGCTACGAGCAGTACGTC. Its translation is CASRPSGGAGYEQYV.

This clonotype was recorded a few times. For the CDR3, the DNA is TGTGCCAGCAGCCAATCGACAGGGTACGAGCAGTACGTC. Residues: CASSQSTGYEQYV. This sequence joins TRBV3-1 and TRBJ2-7; TRBD1 matches at 7 bases. The junction had 2 bases not matched to a gene; V was cut back by 2 bases and J by 4 bases. The germline V gene has CDR1 LGHDT and CDR2 YNNKEL (reference sequence). The CDR3 length is 13 residues.

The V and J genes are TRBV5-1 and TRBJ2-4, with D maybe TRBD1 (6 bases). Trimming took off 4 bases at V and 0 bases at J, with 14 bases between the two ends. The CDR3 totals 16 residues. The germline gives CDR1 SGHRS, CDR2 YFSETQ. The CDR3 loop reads CASSPRDRIAKNIQYF. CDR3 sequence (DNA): TGCGCCAGCAGCCCCCGTGACAGGATAGCCAAAAACATTCAGTACTTC.

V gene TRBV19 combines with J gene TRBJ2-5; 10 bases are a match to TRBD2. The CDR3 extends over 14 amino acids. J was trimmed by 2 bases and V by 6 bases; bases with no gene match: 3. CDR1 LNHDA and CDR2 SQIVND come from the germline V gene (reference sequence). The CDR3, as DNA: TGTGCCAGTAGGTCTAGCGGGGGACAAGAGACCCAGTACTTC. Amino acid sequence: CASRSSGGQETQYF.

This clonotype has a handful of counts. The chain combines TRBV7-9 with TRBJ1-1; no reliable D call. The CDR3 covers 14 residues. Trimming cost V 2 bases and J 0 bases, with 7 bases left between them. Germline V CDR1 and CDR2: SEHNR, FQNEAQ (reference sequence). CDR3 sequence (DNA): TGTGCCAGCAGCTTATTGGTCCTGAACACTGAAGCTTTCTTT. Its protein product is CASSLLVLNTEAFF.

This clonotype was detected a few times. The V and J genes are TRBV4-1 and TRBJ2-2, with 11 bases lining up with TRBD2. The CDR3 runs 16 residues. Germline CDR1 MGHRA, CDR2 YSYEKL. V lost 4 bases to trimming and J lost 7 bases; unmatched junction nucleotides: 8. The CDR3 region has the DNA TGCGCCAGCAGCCCACGACTAGCGGGACCCTACGGGGAGCTGTTTTTT. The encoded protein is CASSPRLAGPYGELFF.

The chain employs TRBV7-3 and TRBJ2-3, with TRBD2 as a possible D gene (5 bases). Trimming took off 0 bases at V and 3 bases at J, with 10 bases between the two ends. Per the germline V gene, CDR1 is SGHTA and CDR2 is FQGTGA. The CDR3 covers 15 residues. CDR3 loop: CASSLTGSKTDTQYF. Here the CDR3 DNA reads TGTGCCAGCAGCTTAACGGGGAGTAAGACAGATACGCAGTATTTT.

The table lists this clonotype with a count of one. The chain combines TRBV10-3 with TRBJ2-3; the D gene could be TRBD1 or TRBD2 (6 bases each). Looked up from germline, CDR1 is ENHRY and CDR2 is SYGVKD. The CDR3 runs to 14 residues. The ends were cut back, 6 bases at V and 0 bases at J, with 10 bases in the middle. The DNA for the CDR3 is TGTGCCATCAGCCGAGGGGGGAGCACAGATACGCAGTATTTT. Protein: CAISRGGSTDTQYF.

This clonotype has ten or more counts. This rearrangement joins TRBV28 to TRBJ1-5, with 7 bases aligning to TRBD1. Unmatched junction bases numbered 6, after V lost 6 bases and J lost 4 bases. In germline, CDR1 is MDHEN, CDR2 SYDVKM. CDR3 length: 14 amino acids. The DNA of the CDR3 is TGTGCCAGCAGACACGGACAGGTTAATCAGCCCCAGCATTTT. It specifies CASRHGQVNQPQHF.

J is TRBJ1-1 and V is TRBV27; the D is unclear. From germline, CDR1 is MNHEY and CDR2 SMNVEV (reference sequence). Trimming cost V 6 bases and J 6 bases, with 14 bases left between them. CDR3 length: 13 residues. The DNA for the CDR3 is TGTGCCAGCAGAAGTTCTGCGTCGTCTGAAGCTTTCTTT. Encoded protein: CASRSSASSEAFF.

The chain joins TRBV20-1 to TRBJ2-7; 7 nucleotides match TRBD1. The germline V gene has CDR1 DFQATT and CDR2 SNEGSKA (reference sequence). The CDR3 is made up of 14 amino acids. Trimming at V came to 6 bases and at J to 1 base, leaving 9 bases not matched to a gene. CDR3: CSAYPQGTSYEQYV. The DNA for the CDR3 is TGCAGTGCCTACCCACAGGGGACGTCCTACGAGCAGTACGTC.

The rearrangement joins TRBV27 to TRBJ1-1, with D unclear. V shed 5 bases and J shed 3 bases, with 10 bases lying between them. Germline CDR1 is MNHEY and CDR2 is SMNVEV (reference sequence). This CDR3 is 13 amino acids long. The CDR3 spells CASSPYKDTEAFF. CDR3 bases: TGTGCCAGCAGTCCTTACAAAGACACTGAAGCTTTCTTT.